This T cell receptor (beta chain) was recorded in a study of cytomegalovirus exposure and HLA in healthy donors. 60 Vbeta and 13 Jbeta primers were used in PCR. Method: immunoSEQ multiplex PCR; TCRdb's copy keeps in-frame clones and lacks some. Of under 150,000 clones listed, approximately 84% are singletons. To note about this clone: No antigen is known for it.

Study-wide findings and caveats: The authors later found most CMV-associated TCR beta chains appeared HLA-restricted. A link between a missense DCLRE1C variant and TCR beta V- and J-gene trimming emerged from a later analysis.

The V gene's germline CDR1 is SGHNT and CDR2 YYREEE (reference sequence). The CDR3 has 14 residues. Between the trimmed V and J ends, which lost 4 bases and 0 bases, there was a span of 11 bases. The receptor comes from a woman in her 40s in good health and CMV-seronegative. Sequenced sample: PBMCs. The chain is built from TRBV5-4 and TRBJ2-7; TRBD2 might be the D (5 bases). In nucleotides, the CDR3 is TGTGCCAGCAGCACGGACTCCAGCTCCTACGAGCAGTACTTC. This sequence encodes CASSTDSSSYEQYF.